This TCR beta chain was documented in a study of blood T cell repertoires in COVID-19. Study information: The study drew acute and convalescent COVID-19 samples from the United States, Italy and Spain.

Trimming at V came to 5 bases and at J to 0 bases, leaving 4 bases not matched to a gene. CDR1 is SEHNR and CDR2 is FQNEAQ in the germline V gene (reference sequence). This CDR3 has 15 residues. In the authors' methods: Estimates of nucleated cell counts were drawn from the amplification of reference gene primers. TCRdb's table, derived via immunoSEQ multiplex PCR, lists solely in-frame clones and lacks some. That table gives V, J and clone size, and the DNA gave D and trimming. The profile shows about 250,000 clones, roughly four fifths of them singletons. This TCR derives from a woman in her sixties or seventies with acute or convalescent COVID-19. This sequence joins TRBV7-9 and TRBJ2-1; 7 positions match TRBD1. The sample comprised peripheral blood. The CDR3 spells CASSPRDSSYNEQFF. CDR3 bases: TGTGCCAGCAGCCCCCGGGACAGCTCCTACAATGAGCAGTTCTTC.